The T cell receptor beta chain under discussion was sequenced for a study of blood T cells in healthy people across ages. Germline V gene data show CDR1 as DFQATT and CDR2 as SNEGSKA (reference sequence). CDR3 size: 13 residues. The J segment lost 4 bases and the V segment lost 3 bases, leaving 6 bases of the junction unmatched. A J-beta primer mix and a sample-barcoded 5' primer were used in a second PCR of about 7 to 12 cycles. From the 5' RACE reads, TCRdb called clonotypes with MiXCR, one entry per CDR3 protein. The sample shows 1 million or so distinct CDR3 sequences, roughly 45% of them seen only once. Every participating donor contributed about 10 milliliters of peripheral blood through a draw. PBMCs numbering at least 6.5 million were isolated per sample.

This sequence was found in a woman aged 55-69 years in good health. The chain is built from TRBV20-1 and TRBJ2-7, with 7 bases aligning to TRBD1. The source material was blood. The CDR3 spells CSASSPGGYEQYF. The CDR3 bases are TGCAGTGCTAGCTCTCCAGGGGGTTACGAGCAGTACTTC.